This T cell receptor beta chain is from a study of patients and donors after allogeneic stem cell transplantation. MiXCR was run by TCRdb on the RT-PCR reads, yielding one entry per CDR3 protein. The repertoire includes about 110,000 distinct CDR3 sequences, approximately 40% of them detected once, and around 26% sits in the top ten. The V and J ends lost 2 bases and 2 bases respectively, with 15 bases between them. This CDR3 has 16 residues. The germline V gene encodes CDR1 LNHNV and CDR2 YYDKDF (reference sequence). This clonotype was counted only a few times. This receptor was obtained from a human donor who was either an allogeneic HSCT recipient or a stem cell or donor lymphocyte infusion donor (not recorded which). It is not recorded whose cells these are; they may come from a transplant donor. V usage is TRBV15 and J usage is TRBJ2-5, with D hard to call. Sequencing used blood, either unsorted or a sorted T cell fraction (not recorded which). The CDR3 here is CATSRSFRLGQETQYF. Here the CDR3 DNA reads TGTGCCACCAGCAGATCTTTCAGACTGGGTCAAGAGACCCAGTACTTC. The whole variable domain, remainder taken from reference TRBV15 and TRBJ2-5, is DAMVIQNPRYQVTQFGKPVTLSCSQTLNHNVMYWYQQKSSQAPKLLFHYYDKDFNNEADTPDNFQSRRPNTSFCFLDIRSPGLGDTAMYLCATSRSFRLGQETQYFGPGTRLLVL.